This T cell receptor (beta chain) is from a study of cytotoxic CD8 clonotypes in ibrutinib-treated CLL. Whole-study context: The patient breakdown showed approximately ten relapsed/refractory and approximately 15 treatment-naive cases, with about 18 IGHV unmutated. Responses comprised around 24 partial and 2 complete; at median approximately six years, 14 remained remitted and about twelve progressed.

T cells were sequenced at a targeted depth of 1 in 200,000 to 1 in 1 million. Sequencing used immunoSEQ multiplex PCR; TCRdb keeps in-frame clones, though not all of them. Here the sample spans 40,000 or so clones, 65% being singletons. The CDR3 totals 13 residues. Trimming stripped 5 bases from V and 6 bases from J, with 13 bases between. CDR1 and CDR2 (germline): MNHEY, SVGAGI. The sample was PBMCs, taken after 24 months of ibrutinib treatment. The chain carries TRBV6-5 and TRBJ1-2; the D is unclear. The receptor's source is a human donor with chronic lymphocytic leukemia. CDR3 protein: CASSHGDLNGYTF. The DNA for the CDR3 is TGTGCCAGCAGTCACGGTGATCTTAATGGCTACACCTTC.